This TCR beta chain originates from a study of blood T cell repertoires in COVID-19. Background on the study: Acute and convalescent COVID-19 samples came from the United States, Italy and Spain. T cells, B-cell-depleted T cells, or PBMCs supplied cDNA or gDNA.

As processed by the authors: From reference gene primer amplification, estimates of nucleated cell counts were derived. Some clones are missing from TCRdb's copy, which holds only in-frame ones; the method was immunoSEQ multiplex PCR. Clone size and the V and J calls come from that table; the DNA yielded D and trimming. Found here are 170,000 or so clones, around 82% of them singletons; the top ten hold roughly an eighth. The V and J ends lost 10 bases and 1 base, in that order; junction bases with no gene match: 13. The CDR3 runs 16 residues. CDR1 and CDR2 (germline): MNHEY, SMNVEV (reference sequence).

The origin of this receptor is a man aged 18 to 35 with active or convalescent COVID-19. This chain links TRBV27 with TRBJ2-1; 7 bases map to TRBD2. The sequenced sample was peripheral blood. CDR3 coding DNA: TGTGCCACCTACAAGGTATCCGGGGGGTCCTACAATGAGCAGTTCTTC. This gives the protein CATYKVSGGSYNEQFF.